The following is a T cell receptor (beta chain) sequence with its context. This sample was included in a study of CD8 T cells in acute hepatitis C reinfection. Looking at the study overall: Acute samples were collected within 168 days of estimated infection, from spontaneous resolvers and chronically infected subjects.

Germline CDR1 is LGHNA and CDR2 is YNFKEQ. CDR3 length equals 17 residues. With V trimmed by 5 bases and J by 7 bases, 14 bases remained unmatched. Profiling relied on immunoSEQ multiplex PCR, and the TCRdb table lists in-frame clones only, not all of them. The data hold 1,400 or so clones, with almost 50% observed a single time. Study-wide findings and caveats: All groups preferentially used TRBV04 and TRBV06, which was not due to overrepresentation in the naive pool.

Time point indicated: acute HCV infection, within 168 days of estimated infection date. Sequencing of hepatitis C virus-specific cells was done ex vivo rather than after in vitro expansion. The sequencing used HCV NS3-1073 tetramer-sorted CD8+ T cells from PBMCs, collected during acute infection. This chain joins TRBV4-2 and TRBJ1-4, with 9 bases fitting TRBD1. The TCR comes from a woman under 30 who spontaneously cleared hepatitis C infection. CDR3 in amino acids: CASSSDRGSGNIEKLFF. The CDR3 DNA follows: TGTGCCAGCAGCTCCGACAGGGGGTCGGGAAACATTGAAAAACTGTTTTTT.